This T cell receptor (beta chain) was sequenced for a study of blood T cell repertoires in COVID-19. V lost 2 bases, J lost 7 bases, and 6 bases stayed unmatched. The germline CDR1 and CDR2 sequences are SGHTA and FQGTGA. This CDR3 contains 15 residues. This clone was detected a few times. Sequencing was performed with immunoSEQ multiplex PCR; in TCRdb, only in-frame clones are kept and a portion is missing. Here the sample spans over 600,000 clones, over 80% being singletons. The receptor's source is a woman aged 18-35 years with acute or convalescent COVID-19. Sequencing was done on a sample of peripheral blood. The rearrangement links TRBV7-3 to TRBJ2-1; TRBD1 matches 9 bases. CDR3 amino acids: CASSLPGQGRNEQFF. For the CDR3, the DNA is TGTGCCAGCAGCTTACCGGGACAGGGCAGAAATGAGCAGTTCTTC. Complete variable domain (other parts from reference TRBV7-3 and TRBJ2-1): GAGVSQTPSNKVTEKGKYVELRCDPISGHTALYWYRQSLGQGPEFLIYFQGTGAADDSGLPNDRFFAVRPEGSVSTLKIQRTERGDSAVYLCASSLPGQGRNEQFFGPGTRLTVL.